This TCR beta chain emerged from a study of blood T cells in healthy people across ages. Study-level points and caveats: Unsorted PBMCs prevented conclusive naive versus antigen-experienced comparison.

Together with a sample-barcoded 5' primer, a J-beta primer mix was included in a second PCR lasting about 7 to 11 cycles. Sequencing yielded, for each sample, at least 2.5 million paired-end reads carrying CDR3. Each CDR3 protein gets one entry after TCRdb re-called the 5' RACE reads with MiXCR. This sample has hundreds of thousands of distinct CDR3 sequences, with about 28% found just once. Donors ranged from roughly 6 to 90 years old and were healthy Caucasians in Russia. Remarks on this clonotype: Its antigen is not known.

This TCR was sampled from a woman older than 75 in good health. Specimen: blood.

In DNA form, the CDR3 reads TGTGCCATCAGTGAGGGGCAGGGGCCAGATACGCAGTATTTT. Amino acids: CAISEGQGPDTQYF. The J gene is TRBJ2-3, the V gene TRBV10-3; a weak D match, TRBD1 (6 bases). Germline V gene sequence: CDR1 ENHRY, CDR2 SYGVKD. This CDR3 has 14 amino acids. Trimming removed 2 bases at V and 4 bases at J, with 10 bases between.